These T cell receptor beta chains were read from a single sample in a study of CD8 T cells in Susac syndrome. From the immunoSEQ multiplex PCR reads, TCRdb called clonotypes with MiXCR, one entry per CDR3 protein. The repertoire holds 71,000 or so distinct CDR3 sequences, with around 93% as singletons. Sequenced material: CD4+ T cells from PBMCs. These receptors came from a human donor with Susac syndrome. CDR3s include the opening cysteine and the closing phenylalanine or tryptophan. Fields, in order: clone size, V gene, D gene, J gene, CDR3 DNA, CDR3 protein. The D gene is left open where the match is weak. Size tells how often a clone was seen (once, few, many) or the class of an expanded clone, and some rows leave it out.

size: .
V: TRBV9
D: .
J: TRBJ2-1
DNA: TGTGCCAGCAGCGCCCTCCGGATGGGGAACTCGGGACACAATGAGCAGTTCTTC
CDR3: CASSALRMGNSGHNEQFF

size: once
V: TRBV7-2
D: .
J: TRBJ2-2
DNA: TGTGCCAGCAGCTCCCTAGGACAAAACACCGGGGAGCTGTTTTTT
CDR3: CASSSLGQNTGELFF

size: .
V: TRBV4-1
D: .
J: TRBJ2-7
DNA: TGCGCCAGCAGCCAAGGGACAGTAGTCTCCTACGAGCAGTACTTC
CDR3: CASSQGTVVSYEQYF

size: .
V: TRBV28
D: .
J: TRBJ1-6
DNA: TGTGCCAGCAACGAAAGGGCAGGCCTCCACTTT
CDR3: CASNERAGLHF

size: .
V: TRBV6-5
D: .
J: TRBJ2-5
DNA: TGTGCCAGCAGTTACCGGCGAGGAGCGCAAGAGACCCAGTACTTC
CDR3: CASSYRRGAQETQYF

size: .
V: TRBV14
D: .
J: TRBJ2-7
DNA: TGTGCCAGCAGCCGACAAGCCTACGAGCAGTACTTC
CDR3: CASSRQAYEQYF

size: .
V: TRBV4-1
D: TRBD1
J: TRBJ2-7
DNA: TGCGCCAGCAGCCATTCACTTGTGGGGACAGGGGTACTCTACGAGCAGTACTTC
CDR3: CASSHSLVGTGVLYEQYF

size: .
V: TRBV4-1
D: .
J: TRBJ1-6
DNA: TGCGCCAGCAGCTCTCTCGGACCCGTTGTGCCCCTCCACTTT
CDR3: CASSSLGPVVPLHF

size: .
V: TRBV14
D: .
J: TRBJ2-7
DNA: TGTGCCAGCAGCCCATACTACGAGCAGTACTTC
CDR3: CASSPYYEQYF

size: .
V: TRBV7-9
D: .
J: TRBJ2-1
DNA: TGTGCCAGCAGGACCTCGGCAGCCCGGACGGGGAATGAGCAGTTCTTC
CDR3: CASRTSAARTGNEQFF

size: .
V: TRBV7-2
D: TRBD1
J: TRBJ1-5
DNA: TGTGCCAGCAGCTCCTTGGGACAGCCCTTTGACTATCAGCCCCAGCATTTT
CDR3: CASSSLGQPFDYQPQHF

size: .
V: TRBV2
D: TRBD1
J: TRBJ1-6
DNA: TGTGCCAGCGGGAAGGACAGGCGAAATTCACCCCTCCACTTT
CDR3: CASGKDRRNSPLHF

size: .
V: TRBV5-1
D: .
J: TRBJ2-3
DNA: TGCGCCAGCAGCTTAAACCCCACTAGCACAGATACGCAGTATTTT
CDR3: CASSLNPTSTDTQYF

size: .
V: TRBV7-9
D: .
J: TRBJ2-2
DNA: TGTGCCAGCACCAACCCAACGCGGGGCGGGGAGCTGTTTTTT
CDR3: CASTNPTRGGELFF

size: .
V: TRBV4-3
D: .
J: TRBJ1-1
DNA: TGCGCCAGCAGCCTTGGGGCGGATTTGGGCACTGAAGCTTTCTTT
CDR3: CASSLGADLGTEAFF

size: .
V: TRBV12-3/TRBV12-4
D: .
J: TRBJ2-5
DNA: TGTGCCAGCAGTTCCCGAAACCTAGAAACGGGAAAGACCCAGTACTTC
CDR3: CASSSRNLETGKTQYF

size: .
V: TRBV11-2
D: .
J: TRBJ2-3
DNA: TGTGCCAGCAGCTTTAGGGCAGATACGCAGTATTTT
CDR3: CASSFRADTQYF

size: .
V: TRBV18
D: .
J: TRBJ1-2
DNA: TGTGCCAGCTCACCATTCGAAGGTCAGAAGGGCTACACCTTC
CDR3: CASSPFEGQKGYTF

size: .
V: TRBV7-2
D: .
J: TRBJ1-5
DNA: TGTGCCAGCAGCTTAGCGCCGGGGGCATCGGCGCCCCAGCATTTT
CDR3: CASSLAPGASAPQHF

size: .
V: TRBV20-1
D: .
J: TRBJ2-3
DNA: TGCAGTGCTATACGGGGGACGGCCGTCACAGATACGCAGTATTTT
CDR3: CSAIRGTAVTDTQYF

size: .
V: TRBV2
D: .
J: TRBJ2-5
DNA: TGTGCCAGCAGTGATTTAGGGATAGAGACCCAGTACTTC
CDR3: CASSDLGIETQYF

size: .
V: TRBV6-2/TRBV6-3
D: TRBD2
J: TRBJ2-6
DNA: TGTGCCAGCGAGGACGGGGGGGCCTCTGGGGCCAACGTCCTGACTTTC
CDR3: CASEDGGASGANVLTF

size: once
V: TRBV5-4
D: TRBD1
J: TRBJ2-7
DNA: TGTGCCAGCAGGACAGGGACAGAAGCCTACGAGCAGTACTTC
CDR3: CASRTGTEAYEQYF